This T cell receptor (beta chain) is drawn from a study of beta chain features in type 1 diabetes. Study details: When patients were set against healthy donors, age, gender and cell yields were similar. Study-level results: Moderate yet significant TCRB CDR3 shortening was seen in Type 1 diabetes patients in all four CD4+ subsets.

The sequenced template was cDNA made from the entire isolated RNA. Some clones are missing from TCRdb's copy, which holds only in-frame ones; the method was immunoSEQ multiplex PCR. The sample holds about 170,000 clones; approximately 8% are singletons and the top ten take roughly 0.5%. The sample holds a few counts of this clone. Its antigen is undetermined. Germline lookup yields CDR1 LNHNV and CDR2 YYDKDF (reference sequence). The CDR3 length is 13 residues. Trimming shortened V by 0 bases and J by 6 bases, and 6 bases separated the two germline ends. CD45RO/CCR7/CD25/CD127/CD95/CD27 staining was used to isolate CD4+ naive, central memory, regulatory and stem cell-like memory cells by sorting. Sorting produced populations that all topped 98% purity.

This TCR was recovered from a man aged 18-30 years with type 1 diabetes. Sequenced sample: central memory CD4+ T cells from blood. J is TRBJ2-1 and V is TRBV15; D gene uncertain. The chain's CDR3 is CATSRDYGNEQFF. The DNA for the CDR3 is TGTGCCACCAGCAGAGATTACGGCAATGAGCAGTTCTTC.